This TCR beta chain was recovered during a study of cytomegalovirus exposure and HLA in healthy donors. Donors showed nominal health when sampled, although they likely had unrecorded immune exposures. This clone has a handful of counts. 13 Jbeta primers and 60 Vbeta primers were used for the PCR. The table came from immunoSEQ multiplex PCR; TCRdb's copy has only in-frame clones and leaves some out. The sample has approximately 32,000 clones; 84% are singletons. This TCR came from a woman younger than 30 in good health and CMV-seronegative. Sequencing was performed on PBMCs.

CDR3 sequence reads: CASSHGQGGEKLFF. CDR3 DNA: TGCGCCAGCAGCCATGGACAGGGTGGGGAAAAACTGTTTTTT. V gene TRBV5-1 combines with J gene TRBJ1-4, with TRBD1 matching 8 bases. The CDR3 totals 14 residues. The germline V gene has CDR1 SGHRS and CDR2 YFSETQ. V trimming: 4 bases; J trimming: 8 bases; junction bases outside the gene matches: 7.